This T cell receptor beta chain was identified during a study of Ad26.COV2.S vaccination and SARS-CoV-2 variants. Study in general: In the study, Ad26.COV2.S was injected intramuscularly once, or twice 56 days apart. Points from the study as a whole: Vaccine recipients showed a spike-specific TCR breadth that was higher than in placebo recipients.

The data were produced by immunoSEQ multiplex PCR, yet TCRdb's version contains in-frame clones alone and is incomplete. The table lists almost 400,000 clones, roughly 90% of them singletons, with under 2% in the top ten. As for this clone: Its specificity is unknown. A much larger clone differs by one base, so this may be a read error.

The length of the CDR3 is 13 residues. The trim removed 5 bases at V and 3 bases at J, leaving 0 bases unmatched. Treatment reported: around 19 received Ad26.COV2.S at low or high dose, single or two shots; 5 received placebo; per-sample allocation not given. Repertoires come from day 63 after the first vaccine or placebo injection. This clonotype was sampled from a person between 18 and 65 years old who received the Ad26.COV2.S COVID-19 vaccine or a placebo. The sequenced sample was peripheral blood, obtained in a trial of Ad26.COV2.S vaccine versus placebo. J is TRBJ2-2 and V is TRBV12-3 or TRBV12-4; 7 nucleotides match TRBD1. CDR3 nucleotides: TGTGCCAGCAGTCAGGGGGACACCGGGGAGCTGTTTTTT. Translating gives CASSQGDTGELFF.